The subject of this entry is one T cell receptor (beta chain). Individual cDNA molecules were tagged with unique molecular identifiers. TCRdb used MiXCR to reprocess the 5' RACE reads, holding one entry per CDR3 protein. The data show approximately 64,000 distinct CDR3 sequences, around 20% seen once. The sample belongs to a study of early T cells in non-severe SARS-CoV-2 infection. The CDR3 runs to 13 residues. CDR1 is SGHAT, CDR2 FQNNGV, per germline. J lost 11 bases, V lost 3 bases, and 7 bases had no gene match. The chain carries TRBV11-2 and TRBJ1-3, with 7 positions matching TRBD1. This receptor was taken from an adult who was a healthcare worker with PCR-confirmed SARS-CoV-2 infection or an uninfected control (not recorded which). Sequenced here: whole blood, sampled at baseline. CDR3 loop: CASSFGQVEAIYF. The CDR3 nucleotides read TGTGCCAGCAGCTTTGGACAGGTTGAAGCCATATATTTT.